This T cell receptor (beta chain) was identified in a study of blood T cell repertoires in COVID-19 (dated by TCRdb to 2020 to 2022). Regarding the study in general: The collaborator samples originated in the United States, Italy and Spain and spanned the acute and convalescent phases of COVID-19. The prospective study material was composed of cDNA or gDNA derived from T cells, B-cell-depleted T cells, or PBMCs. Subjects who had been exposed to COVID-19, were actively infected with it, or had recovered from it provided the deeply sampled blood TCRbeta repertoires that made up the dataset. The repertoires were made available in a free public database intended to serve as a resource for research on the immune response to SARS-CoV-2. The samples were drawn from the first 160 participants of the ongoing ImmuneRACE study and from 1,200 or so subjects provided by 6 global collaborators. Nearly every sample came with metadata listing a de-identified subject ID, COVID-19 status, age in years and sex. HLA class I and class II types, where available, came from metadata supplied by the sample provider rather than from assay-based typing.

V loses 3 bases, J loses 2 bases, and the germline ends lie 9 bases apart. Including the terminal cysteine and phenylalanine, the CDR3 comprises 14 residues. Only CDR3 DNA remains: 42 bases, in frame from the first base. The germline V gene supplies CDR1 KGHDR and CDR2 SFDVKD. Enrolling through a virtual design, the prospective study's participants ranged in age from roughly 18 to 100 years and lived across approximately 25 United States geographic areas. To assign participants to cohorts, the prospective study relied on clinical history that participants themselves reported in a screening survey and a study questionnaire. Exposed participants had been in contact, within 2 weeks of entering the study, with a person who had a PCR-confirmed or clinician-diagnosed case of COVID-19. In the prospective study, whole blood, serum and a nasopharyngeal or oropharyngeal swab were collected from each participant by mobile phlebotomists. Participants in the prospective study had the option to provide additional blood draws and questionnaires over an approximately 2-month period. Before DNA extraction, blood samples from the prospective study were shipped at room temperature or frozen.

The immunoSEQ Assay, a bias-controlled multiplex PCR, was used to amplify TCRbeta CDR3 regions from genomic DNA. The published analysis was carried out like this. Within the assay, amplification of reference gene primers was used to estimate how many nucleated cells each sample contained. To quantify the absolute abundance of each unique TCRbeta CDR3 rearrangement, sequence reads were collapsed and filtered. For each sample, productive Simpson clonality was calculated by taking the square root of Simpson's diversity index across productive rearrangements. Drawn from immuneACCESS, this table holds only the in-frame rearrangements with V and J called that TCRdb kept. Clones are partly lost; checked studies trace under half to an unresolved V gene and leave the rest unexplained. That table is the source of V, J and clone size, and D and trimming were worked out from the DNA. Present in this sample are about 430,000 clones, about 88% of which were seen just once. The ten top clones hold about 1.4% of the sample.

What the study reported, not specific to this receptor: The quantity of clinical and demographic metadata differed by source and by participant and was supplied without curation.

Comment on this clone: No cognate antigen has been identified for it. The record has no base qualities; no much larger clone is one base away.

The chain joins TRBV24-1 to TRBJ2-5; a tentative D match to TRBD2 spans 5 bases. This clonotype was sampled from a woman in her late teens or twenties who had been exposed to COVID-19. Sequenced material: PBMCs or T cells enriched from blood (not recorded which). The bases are TGTGCCACCAGTGATCCAACTAGACAAGAGACCCAGTACTTC. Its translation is CATSDPTRQETQYF.